This entry concerns a single T cell receptor beta chain. The repertoire was sequenced with immunoSEQ multiplex PCR; TCRdb's copy has only in-frame clones and lacks some. The sample yields fewer than 75,000 clones, roughly 84% seen once. The data originate from a study of glioma-infiltrating T cells after dendritic cell vaccination. The time point denotes: after dendritic cell vaccination, including at tumor progression/relapse. Germline loops: CDR1 WSHSY, CDR2 SAAADI. This CDR3 has 16 residues. Trimming at V came to 2 bases and at J to 7 bases, leaving 8 bases not matched to a gene. This TCR came from a human donor with glioblastoma. The chain combines TRBV10-2 with TRBJ2-2, with 9 bases lining up with TRBD2. This specimen consisted of blood, obtained after dendritic cell vaccination. The DNA of the CDR3 is TGCGCCAGCAGTGAGAGCGCGGGGGGGCCCGGCGGGGAGCTGTTTTTT. Protein: CASSESAGGPGGELFF.